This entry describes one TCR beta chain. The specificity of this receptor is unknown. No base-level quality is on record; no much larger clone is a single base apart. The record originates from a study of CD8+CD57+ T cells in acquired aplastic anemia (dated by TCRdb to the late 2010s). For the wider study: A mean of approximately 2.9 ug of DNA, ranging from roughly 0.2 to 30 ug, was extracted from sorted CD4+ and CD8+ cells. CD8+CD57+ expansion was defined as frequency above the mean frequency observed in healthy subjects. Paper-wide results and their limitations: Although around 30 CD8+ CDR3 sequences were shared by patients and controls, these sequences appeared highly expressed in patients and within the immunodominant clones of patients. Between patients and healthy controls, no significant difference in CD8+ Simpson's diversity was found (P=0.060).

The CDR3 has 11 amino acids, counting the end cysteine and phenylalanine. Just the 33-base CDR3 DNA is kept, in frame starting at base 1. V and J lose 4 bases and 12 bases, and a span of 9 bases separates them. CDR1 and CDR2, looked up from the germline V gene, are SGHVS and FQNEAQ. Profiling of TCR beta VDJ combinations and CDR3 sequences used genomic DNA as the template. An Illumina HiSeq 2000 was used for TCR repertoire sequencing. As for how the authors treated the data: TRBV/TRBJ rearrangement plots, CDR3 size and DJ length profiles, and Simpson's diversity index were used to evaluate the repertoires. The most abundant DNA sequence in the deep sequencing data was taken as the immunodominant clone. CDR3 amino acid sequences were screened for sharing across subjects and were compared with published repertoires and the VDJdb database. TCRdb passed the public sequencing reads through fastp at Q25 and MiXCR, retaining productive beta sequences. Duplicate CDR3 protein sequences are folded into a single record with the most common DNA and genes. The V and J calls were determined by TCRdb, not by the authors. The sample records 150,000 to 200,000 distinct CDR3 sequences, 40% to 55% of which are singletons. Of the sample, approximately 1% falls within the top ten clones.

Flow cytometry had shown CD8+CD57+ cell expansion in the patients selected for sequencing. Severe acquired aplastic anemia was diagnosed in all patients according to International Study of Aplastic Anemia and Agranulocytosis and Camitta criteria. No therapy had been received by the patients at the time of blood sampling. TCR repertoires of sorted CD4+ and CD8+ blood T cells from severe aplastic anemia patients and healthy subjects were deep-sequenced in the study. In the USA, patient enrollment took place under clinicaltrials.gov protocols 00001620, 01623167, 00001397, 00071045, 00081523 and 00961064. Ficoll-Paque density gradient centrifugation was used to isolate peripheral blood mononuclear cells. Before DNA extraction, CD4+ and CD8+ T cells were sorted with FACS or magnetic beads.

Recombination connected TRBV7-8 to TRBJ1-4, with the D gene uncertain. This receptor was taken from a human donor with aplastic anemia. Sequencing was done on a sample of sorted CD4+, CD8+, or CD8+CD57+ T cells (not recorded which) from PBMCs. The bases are TGTGCCAGCAGCTCCGATTTCGAACTGTTTTTT. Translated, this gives CASSSDFELFF.